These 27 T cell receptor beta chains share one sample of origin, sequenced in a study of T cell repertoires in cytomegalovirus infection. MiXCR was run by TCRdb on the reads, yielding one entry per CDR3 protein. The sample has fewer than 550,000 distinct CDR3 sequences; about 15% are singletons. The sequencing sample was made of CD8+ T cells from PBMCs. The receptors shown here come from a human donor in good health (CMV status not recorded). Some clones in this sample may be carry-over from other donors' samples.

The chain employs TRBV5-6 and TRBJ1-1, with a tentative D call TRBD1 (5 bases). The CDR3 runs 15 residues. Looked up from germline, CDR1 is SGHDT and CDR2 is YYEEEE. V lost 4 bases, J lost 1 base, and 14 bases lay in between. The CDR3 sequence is CASSRWGGGNTEAFF. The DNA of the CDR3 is TGTGCCAGCAGCCGGTGGGGCGGCGGGAACACTGAAGCTTTCTTT.

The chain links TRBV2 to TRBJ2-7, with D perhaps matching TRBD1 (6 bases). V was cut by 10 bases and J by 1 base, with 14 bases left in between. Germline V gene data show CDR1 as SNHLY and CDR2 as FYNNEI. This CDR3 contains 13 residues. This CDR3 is CATTGTTSYEQYF. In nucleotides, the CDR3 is TGTGCCACAACCGGGACAACTTCCTACGAGCAGTACTTC.

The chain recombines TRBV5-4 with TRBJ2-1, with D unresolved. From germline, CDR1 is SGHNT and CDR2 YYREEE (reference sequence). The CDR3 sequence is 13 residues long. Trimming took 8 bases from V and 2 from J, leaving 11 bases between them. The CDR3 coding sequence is TGTGCCAGTGGGGATAGTACCTACAATGAGCAGTTCTTC. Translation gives CASGDSTYNEQFF.

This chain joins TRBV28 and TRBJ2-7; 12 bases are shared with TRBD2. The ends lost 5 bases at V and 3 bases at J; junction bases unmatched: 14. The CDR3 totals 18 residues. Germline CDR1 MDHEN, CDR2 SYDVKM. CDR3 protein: CASSTTSGRKVMGYEQYF. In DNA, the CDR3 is TGTGCCAGCAGTACAACTAGCGGGAGGAAAGTTATGGGCTACGAGCAGTACTTC. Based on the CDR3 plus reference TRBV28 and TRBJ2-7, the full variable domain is DVKVTQSSRYLVKRTGEKVFLECVQDMDHENMFWYRQDPGLGLRLIYFSYDVKMKEKGDIPEGYSVSREKKERFSLILESASTNQTSMYLCASSTTSGRKVMGYEQYFGPGTRLTVT.

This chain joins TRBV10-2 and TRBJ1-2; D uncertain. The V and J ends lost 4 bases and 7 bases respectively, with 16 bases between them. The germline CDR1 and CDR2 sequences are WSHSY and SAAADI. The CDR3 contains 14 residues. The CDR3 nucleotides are TGCGCCAGCAGTGGGTCAAGGGAATTCGGTGGCTACACCTTC. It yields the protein CASSGSREFGGYTF.

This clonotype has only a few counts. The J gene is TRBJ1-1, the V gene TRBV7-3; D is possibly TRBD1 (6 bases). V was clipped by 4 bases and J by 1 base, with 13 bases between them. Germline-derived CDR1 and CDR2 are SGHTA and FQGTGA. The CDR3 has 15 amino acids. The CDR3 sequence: CASSSSDSPNTEAFF. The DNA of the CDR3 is TGTGCCAGCAGCTCGTCGGACAGCCCGAACACTGAAGCTTTCTTT.

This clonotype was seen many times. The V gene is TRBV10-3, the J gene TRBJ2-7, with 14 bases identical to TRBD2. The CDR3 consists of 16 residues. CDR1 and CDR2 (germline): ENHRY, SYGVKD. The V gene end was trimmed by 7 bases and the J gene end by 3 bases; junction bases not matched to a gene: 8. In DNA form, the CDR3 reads TGTGCCATCACTCGGACTAGCGGGAGGCCTCTCTACGAGCAGTACTTC. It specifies CAITRTSGRPLYEQYF.

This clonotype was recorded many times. CDR3 region: CASSNLGQLSYEQYF. The CDR3 DNA reads TGTGCCAGTAGTAACCTCGGACAACTCTCCTACGAGCAGTACTTC. This chain links TRBV19 with TRBJ2-7; perhaps TRBD1 as D (5 bases). V was clipped by 4 bases and J by 0 bases, with 13 bases between them. CDR3 size: 15 residues. Germline assignment: CDR1 LNHDA and CDR2 SQIVND (reference sequence).

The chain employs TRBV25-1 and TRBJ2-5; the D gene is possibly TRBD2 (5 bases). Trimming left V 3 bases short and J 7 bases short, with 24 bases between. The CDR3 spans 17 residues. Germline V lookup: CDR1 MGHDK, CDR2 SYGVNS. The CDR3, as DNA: TGTGCCAGCAGTGATTCCGGCGAATTTTCCCCCGCGGGGACCCAGTACTTC. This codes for CASSDSGEFSPAGTQYF. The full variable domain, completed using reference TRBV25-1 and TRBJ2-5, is EADIYQTPRYLVIGTGKKITLECSQTMGHDKMYWYQQDPGMELHLIHYSYGVNSTEKGDLSSESTVSRIRTEHFPLTLESARPSHTSQYLCASSDSGEFSPAGTQYFGPGTRLLVL.

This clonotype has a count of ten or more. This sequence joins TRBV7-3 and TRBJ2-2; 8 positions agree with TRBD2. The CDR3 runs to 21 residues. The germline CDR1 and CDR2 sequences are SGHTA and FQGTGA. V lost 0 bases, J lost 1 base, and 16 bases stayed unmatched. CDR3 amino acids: CASSLTRLRGDLAGNTGELFF. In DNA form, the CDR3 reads TGTGCCAGCAGCTTAACCCGATTAAGGGGAGATCTAGCGGGGAACACCGGGGAGCTGTTTTTT.

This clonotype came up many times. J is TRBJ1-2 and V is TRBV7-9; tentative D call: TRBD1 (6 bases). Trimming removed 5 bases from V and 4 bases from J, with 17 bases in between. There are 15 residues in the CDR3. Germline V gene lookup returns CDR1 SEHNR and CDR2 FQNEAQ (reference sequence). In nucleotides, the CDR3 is TGTGCCAGCAGCGACGGGGGCAACGCTGTCTATGGCTACACCTTC. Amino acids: CASSDGGNAVYGYTF.

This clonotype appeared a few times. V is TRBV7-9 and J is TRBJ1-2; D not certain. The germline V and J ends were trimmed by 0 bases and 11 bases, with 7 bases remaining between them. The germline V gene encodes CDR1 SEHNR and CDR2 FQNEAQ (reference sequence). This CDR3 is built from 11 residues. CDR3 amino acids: CASSLAWGYTF. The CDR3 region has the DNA TGTGCCAGCAGCTTAGCGTGGGGATACACCTTC.

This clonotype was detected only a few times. CDR3 in amino acids: CASRETGGGSPLHF. The CDR3 coding sequence is TGTGCCAGCAGAGAAACAGGGGGTGGTTCACCCCTCCACTTT. V gene TRBV2 combines with J gene TRBJ1-6; TRBD1 matches 8 bases. V gave up 6 bases and J gave up 9 bases; unmatched junction bases: 7. The CDR3 contains 14 residues. Germline CDR1 and CDR2: SNHLY and FYNNEI.

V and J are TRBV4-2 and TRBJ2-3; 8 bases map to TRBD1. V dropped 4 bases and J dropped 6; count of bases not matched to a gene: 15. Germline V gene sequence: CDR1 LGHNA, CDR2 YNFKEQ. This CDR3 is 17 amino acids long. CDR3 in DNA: TGTGCCAGCAGCCCACTAGACCAGGGGGCCAAGTGGGATACGCAGTATTTT. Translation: CASSPLDQGAKWDTQYF.

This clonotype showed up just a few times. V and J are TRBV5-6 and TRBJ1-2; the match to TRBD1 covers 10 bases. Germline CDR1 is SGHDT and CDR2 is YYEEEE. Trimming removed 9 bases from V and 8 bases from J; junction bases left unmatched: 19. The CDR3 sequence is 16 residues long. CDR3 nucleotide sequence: TGTGCCACCCTCGACGAACGGGACAGGGGCCCCGCCGGCTACACCTTC. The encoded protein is CATLDERDRGPAGYTF. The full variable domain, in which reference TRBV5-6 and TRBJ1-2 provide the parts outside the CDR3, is DAGVTQSPTHLIKTRGQQVTLRCSPKSGHDTVSWYQQALGQGPQFIFQYYEEEERQRGNFPDRFSGHQFPNYSSELNVNALLLGDSALYLCATLDERDRGPAGYTFGSGTRLTVV.

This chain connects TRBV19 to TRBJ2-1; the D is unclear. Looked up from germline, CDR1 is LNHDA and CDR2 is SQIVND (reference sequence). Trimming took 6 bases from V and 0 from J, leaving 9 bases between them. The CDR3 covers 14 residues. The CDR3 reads CASSPAGSYNEQFF. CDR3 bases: TGTGCCAGTAGCCCCGCCGGCTCCTACAATGAGCAGTTCTTC.

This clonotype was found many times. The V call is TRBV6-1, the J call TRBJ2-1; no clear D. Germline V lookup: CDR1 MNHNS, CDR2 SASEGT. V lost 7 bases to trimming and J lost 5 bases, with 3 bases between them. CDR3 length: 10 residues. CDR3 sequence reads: CASIDNEQFF. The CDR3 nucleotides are TGTGCCAGCATCGACAATGAGCAGTTCTTC.

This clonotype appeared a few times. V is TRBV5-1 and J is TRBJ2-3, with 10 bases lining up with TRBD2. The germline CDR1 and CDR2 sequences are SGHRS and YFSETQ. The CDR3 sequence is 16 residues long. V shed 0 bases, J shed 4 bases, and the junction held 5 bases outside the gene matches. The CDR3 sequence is CASSLAASGSSDTQYF. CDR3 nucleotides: TGCGCCAGCAGCTTGGCGGCTAGCGGGAGTTCAGATACGCAGTATTTT.

The CDR3 loop reads CAISVLEKRGEETQYF. CDR3 DNA sequence: TGTGCCATCAGTGTATTAGAAAAGCGGGGGGAAGAGACCCAGTACTTC. The gene calls are TRBV10-3 and TRBJ2-5; 9 positions agree with TRBD2. The CDR3 contains 16 residues. Germline CDR1 is ENHRY and CDR2 is SYGVKD. V lost 4 bases and J lost 3; bases outside the gene matches: 9.

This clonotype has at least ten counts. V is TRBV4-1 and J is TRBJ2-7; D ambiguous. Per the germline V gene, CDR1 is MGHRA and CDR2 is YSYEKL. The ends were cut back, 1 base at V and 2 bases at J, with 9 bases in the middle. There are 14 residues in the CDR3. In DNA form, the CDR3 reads TGCGCCAGCAGCCAAGTTGACCGAGCCTACGAGCAGTACTTC. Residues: CASSQVDRAYEQYF.

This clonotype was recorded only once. CDR3 DNA sequence: TGTGCCAGCAGTTCCCCGACAGGAGCCGGCTATGGCTACACCTTC. Its translation: CASSSPTGAGYGYTF. The chain carries TRBV6-5 and TRBJ1-2, with TRBD1 as a possible D gene (6 bases). V was shortened by 4 bases and J by 4 bases, with 16 bases between the two germline ends. Germline V gene sequence: CDR1 MNHEY, CDR2 SVGAGI. This CDR3 spans 15 amino acids.

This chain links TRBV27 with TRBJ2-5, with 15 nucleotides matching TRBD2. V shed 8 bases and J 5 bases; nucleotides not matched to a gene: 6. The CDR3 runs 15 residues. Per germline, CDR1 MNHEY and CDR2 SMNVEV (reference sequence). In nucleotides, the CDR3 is TGTGCCAGCCGGACTAGCGGGAGGGAGGGGGAGACCCAGTACTTC. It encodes CASRTSGREGETQYF.

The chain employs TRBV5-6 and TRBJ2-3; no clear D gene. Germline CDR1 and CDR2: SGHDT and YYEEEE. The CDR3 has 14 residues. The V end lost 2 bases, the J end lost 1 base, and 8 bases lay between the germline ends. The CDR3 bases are TGTGCCAGCAGCTTTGGAGAACGCACAGATACGCAGTATTTT. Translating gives CASSFGERTDTQYF. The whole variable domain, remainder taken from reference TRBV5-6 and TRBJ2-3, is DAGVTQSPTHLIKTRGQQVTLRCSPKSGHDTVSWYQQALGQGPQFIFQYYEEEERQRGNFPDRFSGHQFPNYSSELNVNALLLGDSALYLCASSFGERTDTQYFGPGTRLTVL.

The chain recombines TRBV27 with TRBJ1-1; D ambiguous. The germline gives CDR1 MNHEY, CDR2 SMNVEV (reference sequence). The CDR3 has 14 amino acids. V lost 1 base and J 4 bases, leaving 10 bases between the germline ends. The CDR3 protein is CASSLLPRSTEAFF. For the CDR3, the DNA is TGTGCCAGCAGTTTATTACCCCGATCCACTGAAGCTTTCTTT.

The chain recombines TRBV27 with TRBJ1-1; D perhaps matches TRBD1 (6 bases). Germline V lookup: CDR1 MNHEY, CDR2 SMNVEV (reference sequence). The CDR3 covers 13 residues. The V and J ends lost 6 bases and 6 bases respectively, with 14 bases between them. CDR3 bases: TGTGCCAGCAGCCGGGGACAAAACGCTGAAGCTTTCTTT. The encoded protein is CASSRGQNAEAFF.

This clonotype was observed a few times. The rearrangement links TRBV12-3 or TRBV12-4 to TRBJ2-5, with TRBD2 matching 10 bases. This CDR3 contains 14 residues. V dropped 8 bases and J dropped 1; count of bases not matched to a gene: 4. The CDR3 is CASDSGGSQETQYF. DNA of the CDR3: TGTGCCAGCGATAGCGGGGGGTCCCAAGAGACCCAGTACTTC.

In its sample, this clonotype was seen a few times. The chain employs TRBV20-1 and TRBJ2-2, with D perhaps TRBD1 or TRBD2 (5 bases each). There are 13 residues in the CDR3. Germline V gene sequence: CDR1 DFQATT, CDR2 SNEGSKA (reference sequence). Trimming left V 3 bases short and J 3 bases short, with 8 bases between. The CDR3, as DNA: TGCAGTGCTAGGGGACCTTACACCGGGGAGCTGTTTTTT. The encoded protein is CSARGPYTGELFF.